These 25 T cell receptor beta chains were sequenced from one sample in a study of identical twins. Each CDR3 protein gets one entry after TCRdb re-called the 5' RACE reads with MiXCR. The sample consists of about 690,000 distinct CDR3 sequences, 5.5% to 6.5% of them appearing once. The specimen was naive T cells sorted from blood. These receptors were taken from a man aged 18 to 30 in good health.

This sequence joins TRBV5-1 and TRBJ2-7, with TRBD2 as a possible D gene (6 bases). The CDR3 contains 12 residues. CDR1 and CDR2 (germline): SGHRS, YFSETQ. Trimming took 4 bases from V and 13 from J, leaving 18 bases between them. In DNA form, the CDR3 reads TGCGCCAGCAGCGCGGGACGGGAAGCTTTATACTTC. Translating it yields CASSAGREALYF.

This clonotype was counted between two and nine times. The rearrangement links TRBV12-3 or TRBV12-4 to TRBJ2-7; D uncertain. There are 13 residues in the CDR3. Trimming shortened V by 3 bases and J by 12 bases, and 18 bases separated the two germline ends. Here the CDR3 DNA reads TGTGCCAGCAGTTTGGAAATGTTGAAAATCCTGTACTTC. Protein: CASSLEMLKILYF.

This clonotype occurred many times. The chain is built from TRBV7-2 and TRBJ2-1; 7 nucleotides align to TRBD2. Germline loops: CDR1 SGHTA, CDR2 FQGNSA. Unmatched junction bases numbered 14, after V lost 2 bases and J lost 10 bases. The CDR3 consists of 16 residues. The CDR3: CASSLMSREVPGEQFF. The CDR3 DNA reads TGTGCCAGCAGCTTAATGTCTCGGGAGGTTCCGGGGGAGCAGTTCTTC. Complete variable domain (other parts from reference TRBV7-2 and TRBJ2-1): GAGVSQSPSNKVTEKGKDVELRCDPISGHTALYWYRQSLGQGLEFLIYFQGNSAPDKSGLPSDRFSAERTGGSVSTLTIQRTQQEDSAVYLCASSLMSREVPGEQFFGPGTRLTVL.

This chain joins TRBV7-8 and TRBJ2-7; the D gene is possibly TRBD1 (5 bases). Germline CDR1 SGHVS, CDR2 FQNEAQ. CDR3 length: 15 amino acids. V was trimmed by 5 bases and J by 4 bases, leaving 18 bases between them. The CDR3 DNA is TGTGCCAGCAGCCCGCACCGTATCCAGGGATACGAGCAGTACGTC. The encoded protein is CASSPHRIQGYEQYV.

Many counts were recorded for this clonotype. The chain carries TRBV6-2 or TRBV6-3 and TRBJ2-2; D is unclear. Germline loops: CDR1 MNHEY, CDR2 SVGEGT. The CDR3 extends over 13 amino acids. Trimming took off 4 bases at V and 5 bases at J, with 8 bases between the two ends. As DNA, the CDR3 is TGTGCCAGCAGTTTGATTAAGACCGGGGAGCTGTTTTTT. It specifies CASSLIKTGELFF.

This clonotype was picked up many times. This chain uses TRBV12-1 with TRBJ2-2; no DNA check was done on the table's D call, TRBD1. TRBV12-1 has pseudogene status. The CDR3 is made up of 14 amino acids. CDR3 DNA: TGTGCCAGCACTACCGGGACGCCCACCGGGGAGCTGTTTTTT. Its protein is CASTTGTPTGELFF.

This clonotype was detected many times. V gene TRBV6-1 combines with J gene TRBJ2-1; TRBD2 matches 12 bases. Unmatched junction bases numbered 7, after V lost 10 bases and J lost 0 bases. Germline loops: CDR1 MNHNS, CDR2 SASEGT. The CDR3 extends over 16 amino acids. The CDR3 bases are TGTGCCACCACCTCGACTAGCGGGAGCTCCTACAATGAGCAGTTCTTC. Encoded protein: CATTSTSGSSYNEQFF.

This clonotype has at least ten counts. This chain links TRBV20-1 with TRBJ1-1; D not certain. The CDR3 has 11 residues. The germline V gene encodes CDR1 DFQATT and CDR2 SNEGSKA (reference sequence). Deletions cut 1 base from V and 4 bases from J, with 4 bases between. Here the CDR3 reads CSARGRTEAFF. CDR3 sequence (DNA): TGCAGTGCTAGAGGGCGCACTGAAGCTTTCTTT.

In its sample, this clonotype was seen many times. V and J are TRBV7-9 and TRBJ2-1, with D perhaps TRBD2 (6 bases). Germline V gives CDR1 SEHNR, CDR2 FQNEAQ (reference sequence). Trimming removed 0 bases from V and 5 bases from J, with 14 bases in between. This CDR3 spans 16 amino acids. The CDR3 nucleotides are TGTGCCAGCAGCTTAGCGTGGGCTAGCGACAACAATGAGCAGTTCTTC. Its translation: CASSLAWASDNNEQFF.

This clonotype was seen ten or more times. V gene TRBV6-1 combines with J gene TRBJ2-7, with 7 positions matching TRBD1. Trimming at V came to 7 bases and at J to 1 base, leaving 13 bases not matched to a gene. CDR3 size: 16 residues. Germline V gene lookup returns CDR1 MNHNS and CDR2 SASEGT. The CDR3 loop is CASTPTDRAGSYEQYV. The CDR3 coding sequence is TGTGCCAGCACCCCAACCGACAGGGCCGGATCCTACGAGCAGTACGTC.

This clonotype was seen at least ten times. The genes are TRBV5-1 and TRBJ2-7; possibly TRBD1 for D (8 bases). V dropped 2 bases and J dropped 5 bases, with 11 bases sitting between them. The germline gives CDR1 SGHRS, CDR2 YFSETQ. This CDR3 comprises 13 residues. The CDR3 reads CASSLQGGNEQYF. CDR3 DNA: TGCGCCAGCAGCTTACAGGGGGGGAACGAGCAGTACTTC. The whole variable domain, remainder taken from reference TRBV5-1 and TRBJ2-7, is KAGVTQTPRYLIKTRGQQVTLSCSPISGHRSVSWYQQTPGQGLQFLFEYFSETQRNKGNFPGRFSGRQFSNSRSEMNVSTLELGDSALYLCASSLQGGNEQYFGPGTRLTVT.

This clonotype was observed at least ten times. The chain uses TRBV15 and TRBJ1-6, with D possibly TRBD1 on 6 matching bases. Germline lookup yields CDR1 LNHNV and CDR2 YYDKDF (reference sequence). Trimming left V 4 bases short and J 5 bases short, with 15 bases between. The CDR3 is 16 residues long. CDR3 bases: TGTGCCACCAGCACGTTACAGGGTTTCGATAATTCACCCCTCCACTTT. Encoded protein: CATSTLQGFDNSPLHF.

This clonotype was counted only a few times. The J gene is TRBJ2-2, the V gene TRBV20-1; D is ambiguous. V lost 0 bases to trimming and J lost 3 bases, with 14 bases between them. The length of the CDR3 is 16 residues. Germline V lookup: CDR1 DFQATT, CDR2 SNEGSKA (reference sequence). For the CDR3, the DNA is TGCAGTGCTAGAGATCTGTCAGGATTGGACACCGGGGAGCTGTTTTTT. Translated, it gives CSARDLSGLDTGELFF.

This clonotype came up a few times. This chain joins TRBV27 and TRBJ2-3, with D tentatively TRBD2 (7 bases). Germline V CDR1 and CDR2: MNHEY, SMNVEV (reference sequence). CDR3 length equals 15 residues. Trimming removed 5 bases at V and 5 bases at J, with 17 bases between. The CDR3 spells CASSPLGGAGDTQYF. DNA for the CDR3: TGTGCCAGCAGTCCCTTAGGGGGGGCCGGAGATACGCAGTATTTT.

This clonotype was recorded many times. This chain joins TRBV24-1 and TRBJ2-7; 8 bases map to TRBD1. This CDR3 is built from 16 residues. Unmatched junction bases numbered 6, after V lost 0 bases and J lost 3 bases. Germline CDR1 KGHDR, CDR2 SFDVKD. The CDR3 coding sequence is TGTGCCACCAGTGATTTGACCAGGACAGGGTGCTACGAGCAGTACGTC. As protein: CATSDLTRTGCYEQYV.

This clonotype has at least ten counts. CDR3 nucleotides: TGTGCCACCATGGACAGGGCCGGGGAGCTGTTTTTT. It encodes CATMDRAGELFF. The V gene is TRBV24-1, the J gene TRBJ2-2, with TRBD1 matching 8 bases. J gave up 6 bases and V 8 bases, and 1 base lay outside the gene matches. From germline, CDR1 is KGHDR and CDR2 SFDVKD. The CDR3 consists of 12 residues.

This clonotype was picked up many times. This chain joins TRBV12-3 or TRBV12-4 and TRBJ1-6; D call uncertain. Deletions cut 6 bases from V and 7 bases from J, with 13 bases between. The CDR3 length is 14 residues. The CDR3 is CASSPLLTNSPLHF. In DNA, the CDR3 is TGTGCCAGCAGCCCTTTACTCACCAATTCACCCCTCCACTTT.

Concerning this clonotype: Its ends do not fully match the called genes, so a read error is possible. This chain connects TRBV6-1 to TRBJ2-1; 12 nucleotides line up with TRBD2. Looked up from germline, CDR1 is MNHNS and CDR2 is SASEGT. This CDR3 has 16 residues. CDR3 in DNA: TGTGCCGGCAGCTCCTTCAGACTAGCGGGGGACAATGAGCAGTTCTTC. Amino acid sequence: CAGSSFRLAGDNEQFF.

There are many counts of this clonotype. In nucleotides, the CDR3 is TGTGCCAGCAGTTTCCAGACGCTTGTAGGAGCTTTCTTT. As protein: CASSFQTLVGAFF. The rearrangement joins TRBV12-3 or TRBV12-4 to TRBJ1-1, with D hard to call. Trimming removed 3 bases from V and 10 bases from J, with 15 bases in between. This CDR3 has 13 amino acids.

This clonotype has just a few counts. The chain recombines TRBV15 with TRBJ2-3; D is tentatively TRBD1 or TRBD2 (5 bases each). The CDR3 consists of 14 residues. Germline CDR1 reads LNHNV; CDR2 reads YYDKDF (reference sequence). With 1 base removed from V and 6 bases from J, the gap between germline ends came to 11 bases. CDR3 DNA sequence: TGTGCCACCAGCAGAGGGGACCCCTCGGATACGCAGTATTTT. Its protein is CATSRGDPSDTQYF. Based on the CDR3 plus reference TRBV15 and TRBJ2-3, the full variable domain is DAMVIQNPRYQVTQFGKPVTLSCSQTLNHNVMYWYQQKSSQAPKLLFHYYDKDFNNEADTPDNFQSRRPNTSFCFLDIRSPGLGDTAMYLCATSRGDPSDTQYFGPGTRLTVL.

Concerning this clonotype: The missing conserved phenylalanine or tryptophan at the end of this CDR3 makes a read error likely. The chain couples TRBV7-2 to TRBJ2-3, with 8 bases fitting TRBD2. V gave up 2 bases and J gave up 6 bases; unmatched junction bases: 13. Germline V gives CDR1 SGHTA, CDR2 FQGNSA. The CDR3 has 17 amino acids. CDR3 nucleotide sequence: TGTGCCAGCAGCTTAAGCGGAGCGGGAGATGGGATCGATACGCAGTATTAT. It codes for CASSLSGAGDGIDTQYY.

J is TRBJ2-7 and V is TRBV27; 7 nucleotides agree with TRBD1. The length of the CDR3 is 13 residues. From germline, CDR1 is MNHEY and CDR2 SMNVEV (reference sequence). J was trimmed by 3 bases and V by 7 bases; bases with no gene match: 6. The CDR3 sequence: CASTRGQYYEQYF. In DNA, the CDR3 is TGTGCCAGCACCCGGGGACAGTACTACGAGCAGTACTTC.

The V and J genes are TRBV27 and TRBJ2-4, with TRBD2 matching 11 bases. Germline V CDR1 and CDR2: MNHEY, SMNVEV (reference sequence). This CDR3 is built from 13 residues. As DNA, the CDR3 is TGTGCGATAGCGGGAGGGCCCTCGAACATTCAGTACTTC. Protein: CAIAGGPSNIQYF.

In this sample, this clonotype turned up a few times. The gene calls are TRBV12-3 or TRBV12-4 and TRBJ2-1; 9 positions match TRBD1. Trimming cost V 7 bases and J 0 bases; bases outside gene matches: 10. The CDR3 sequence is 17 residues long. The CDR3 region has the DNA TGTGCCAGCACAGGACAGGGGACCCTTTTCTCCTACAATGAGCAGTTCTTC. Translated, it gives CASTGQGTLFSYNEQFF.

This clonotype was seen ten or more times. The chain uses TRBV6-2 or TRBV6-3 and TRBJ2-7; 11 bases are a match to TRBD2. The CDR3 contains 15 residues. Germline CDR1 MNHEY, CDR2 SVGEGT. V dropped 2 bases and J dropped 3; count of bases not matched to a gene: 3. CDR3: CASSYGLAGRYEQYF. In DNA, the CDR3 is TGTGCCAGCAGTTACGGACTAGCGGGTCGCTACGAGCAGTACTTC.